Presented here are 20 T cell receptor beta chains from one specimen sequenced in a study of CD8 T cells in ankylosing spondylitis. Whole-study findings and limits: Within ankylosing spondylitis blood, a TCR beta motif made up of under 10 highly homologous variants appeared to be characteristic.

These receptors lack a known antigen. A single record per CDR3 protein comes from TCRdb applying MiXCR to the 5' RACE reads. The profile shows about 340,000 distinct CDR3 sequences, roughly 8% of them singletons. The sample taken for sequencing was blood, either unsorted or a sorted T cell fraction (not recorded which). The receptors shown here come from a male donor with ankylosing spondylitis.

V gene TRBV12-3 or TRBV12-4 combines with J gene TRBJ2-3, with D tentatively TRBD1 (6 bases). This CDR3 comprises 11 residues. V gave up 10 bases and J gave up 8 bases, with 13 bases separating them. CDR3 sequence: CATKTGVTQYF. CDR3 sequence (DNA): TGTGCCACCAAGACAGGTGTTACGCAGTATTTT.

In its sample, this clonotype was seen many times. The V and J genes are TRBV27 and TRBJ2-3, with D tentatively TRBD1 or TRBD2 (5 bases each). V was cut by 4 bases and J by 6 bases, with 20 bases left in between. This CDR3 region has 16 residues. CDR1 MNHEY and CDR2 SMNVEV come from the germline V gene (reference sequence). CDR3 nucleotides: TGTGCCAGCAGTTACCACCGGGACGGAGCCCGGGATACGCAGTATTTT. Translating gives CASSYHRDGARDTQYF.

This sequence joins TRBV3-1 and TRBJ2-7; D is unclear. CDR1 and CDR2 (germline): LGHDT, YNNKEL (reference sequence). CDR3 length: 12 residues. The germline V and J ends were trimmed by 3 bases and 6 bases, with 9 bases remaining between them. CDR3 DNA: TGTGCCAGCAGCCAGACTTCTGGCGAGCAGTACTTC. This gives the protein CASSQTSGEQYF.

Points on this clonotype: A much bigger clone sits one base away, suggesting this may be a read error. The J gene is TRBJ1-6, the V gene TRBV15, with 7 bases matching TRBD1. The CDR3 has 20 residues. Germline loops: CDR1 LNHNV, CDR2 YYDKDF (reference sequence). As DNA, the CDR3 is TGTGCCACCAGCAGAGATCCCCTCCGCGGAGGGGGCGACTATAATTCACGCCTCCACTTT. It encodes CATSRDPLRGGGDYNSRLHF. The entire variable domain, with the rest obtained from reference TRBV15 and TRBJ1-6, is as follows: DAMVIQNPRYQVTQFGKPVTLSCSQTLNHNVMYWYQQKSSQAPKLLFHYYDKDFNNEADTPDNFQSRRPNTSFCFLDIRSPGLGDTAMYLCATSRDPLRGGGDYNSRLHFGNGTRLTVT.

This clonotype was seen just once. V is TRBV13 and J is TRBJ2-5; tentative D call: TRBD2 (6 bases). CDR1 is PRHDT, CDR2 FYEKMQ, per germline (reference sequence). The V gene lost 5 bases and the J gene lost 4 bases, with 20 bases spanning the gap. This CDR3 contains 16 residues. CDR3 nucleotides: TGTGCCAGCAGCCCTAGGCCTAGCCACGGGGGAGAGACCCAGTACTTC. This translates into CASSPRPSHGGETQYF.

The rearrangement joins TRBV5-1 to TRBJ1-1; D might be TRBD1 (5 bases). The V gene lost 0 bases and the J gene lost 0 bases, with 9 bases spanning the gap. Germline CDR1 is SGHRS and CDR2 is YFSETQ. The CDR3 has 15 residues. CDR3 nucleotides: TGCGCCAGCAGCTTGGACGGGACGGTGAACACTGAAGCTTTCTTT. The encoded protein is CASSLDGTVNTEAFF. Full variable domain (missing parts from reference TRBV5-1 and TRBJ1-1): KAGVTQTPRYLIKTRGQQVTLSCSPISGHRSVSWYQQTPGQGLQFLFEYFSETQRNKGNFPGRFSGRQFSNSRSEMNVSTLELGDSALYLCASSLDGTVNTEAFFGQGTRLTVV.

The rearrangement uses TRBV5-1 and TRBJ1-4; TRBD1 agrees at 7 bases. Germline loops: CDR1 SGHRS, CDR2 YFSETQ. This CDR3 has 15 amino acids. Trimming took 4 bases from V and 8 from J; bases not matched to a gene: 11. The CDR3, as DNA: TGCGCCAGCAGCACAAACACAGGGGAAAACGAAAAACTGTTTTTT. It is translated as CASSTNTGENEKLFF.

This clonotype showed up just a few times. The V gene is TRBV7-6, the J gene TRBJ2-7, with 13 bases identical to TRBD2. J gave up 7 bases and V 0 bases, and 3 bases lay outside the gene matches. The V gene's germline CDR1 is SGHVS and CDR2 FNYEAQ. This CDR3 is built from 15 residues. CDR3 sequence (DNA): TGTGCCAGCAGCTTAGCACTAGCGGGAGGGAAAGAGCAGTACTTC. Its translation is CASSLALAGGKEQYF.

This clonotype appeared a few times. This chain uses TRBV5-1 with TRBJ2-1; a weak D match, TRBD2 (6 bases). The CDR3 has 12 residues. The V and J ends lost 9 bases and 5 bases respectively, with 12 bases between them. Germline V gives CDR1 SGHRS, CDR2 YFSETQ. The DNA of the CDR3 is TGCGCCAAGGGACTGGAACACAATGAGCAGTTCTTC. It codes for CAKGLEHNEQFF.

There are a few counts of this clonotype. This chain uses TRBV12-3 or TRBV12-4 with TRBJ2-7; unclear D gene. V was pared by 7 bases and J by 3 bases, with 13 bases between. This CDR3 has 13 residues. CDR3 DNA sequence: TGTGCCAGCAACTTCGGACGAATCTACGAGCAGTACTTC. Translation: CASNFGRIYEQYF.

This clonotype was counted between two and nine times. The chain joins TRBV29-1 to TRBJ2-3; D unresolved. The CDR3 totals 14 residues. In germline, CDR1 is SQVTM, CDR2 ANQGSEA. Between the trimmed V and J ends, which lost 4 bases and 0 bases, there was a span of 11 bases. The CDR3 DNA reads as TGCAGCGTTGCTCGGTCTTCTAGCACAGATACGCAGTATTTT. Protein product: CSVARSSSTDTQYF.

The rearrangement links TRBV5-1 to TRBJ2-2, with D tentatively TRBD1 or TRBD2 (5 bases each). V lost 0 bases to trimming and J lost 2 bases, with 14 bases between them. The CDR3 sequence is 17 residues long. From germline, CDR1 is SGHRS and CDR2 YFSETQ. CDR3 sequence (DNA): TGCGCCAGCAGCTTGGGGACCGGGACGGTAAACACCGGGGAGCTGTTTTTT. Translating gives CASSLGTGTVNTGELFF. Combining the CDR3 with reference TRBV5-1 and TRBJ2-2 gives the whole variable domain KAGVTQTPRYLIKTRGQQVTLSCSPISGHRSVSWYQQTPGQGLQFLFEYFSETQRNKGNFPGRFSGRQFSNSRSEMNVSTLELGDSALYLCASSLGTGTVNTGELFFGEGSRLTVL.

This chain uses TRBV4-1 with TRBJ2-1; 10 nucleotides agree with TRBD2. Germline values: CDR1 MGHRA, CDR2 YSYEKL. CDR3 size: 16 residues. Losses at the gene ends were 3 bases for V and 4 bases for J; bases not matched to a gene: 6. CDR3 sequence: CASSQMLTSGYNEQFF. In DNA, the CDR3 is TGCGCCAGCAGCCAGATGTTGACTAGCGGGTACAATGAGCAGTTCTTC.

This sequence joins TRBV12-3 or TRBV12-4 and TRBJ2-1; the match to TRBD1 covers 9 bases. V was clipped by 6 bases and J by 4 bases; unmatched bases: 7. There are 15 residues in the CDR3. The CDR3 is CASRTGGAGYNEQFF. The CDR3 nucleotides are TGTGCCAGCAGAACAGGGGGCGCGGGGTACAATGAGCAGTTCTTC.

This clonotype was observed many times. The chain is built from TRBV7-2 and TRBJ1-2, with no clear D. The CDR3 runs 14 residues. Trimming left V 1 base short and J 2 bases short, with 8 bases between. Looked up from germline, CDR1 is SGHTA and CDR2 is FQGNSA. This CDR3 reads CASSLGRVNYGYTF. DNA for the CDR3: TGTGCCAGCAGCTTAGGGAGGGTAAACTATGGCTACACCTTC.

This clonotype was recorded a few times. J is TRBJ1-1 and V is TRBV7-9; TRBD1 matches 11 bases. Germline trimming cut 1 base from V and 4 bases from J; bases unmatched to any gene: 5. The CDR3 consists of 16 residues. Per the germline V gene, CDR1 is SEHNR and CDR2 is FQNEAQ (reference sequence). CDR3: CASSLGTGGVGTEAFF. The CDR3 DNA reads TGTGCCAGCAGCTTAGGGACAGGGGGCGTGGGCACTGAAGCTTTCTTT.

This clonotype was seen at least ten times. The chain employs TRBV4-3 and TRBJ2-5; D is ambiguous. The CDR3 has 15 residues. The ends were cut back, 0 bases at V and 0 bases at J, with 8 bases in the middle. The germline CDR1 and CDR2 sequences are LGHNA and YSLEER. CDR3 sequence reads: CASSQEQQHQETQYF. In DNA form, the CDR3 reads TGCGCCAGCAGCCAAGAGCAACAACACCAAGAGACCCAGTACTTC.

Ten or more counts support this clonotype. This rearrangement joins TRBV29-1 to TRBJ2-1; TRBD2 might be the D (7 bases). The germline gives CDR1 SQVTM, CDR2 ANQGSEA. V was pared by 2 bases and J by 5 bases, with 16 bases between. The CDR3 spans 15 residues. The CDR3 DNA reads TGCAGCGTTGAATCCCGGGGGGCTGACGACAATGAGCAGTTCTTC. Its translation: CSVESRGADDNEQFF.

J is TRBJ2-3 and V is TRBV10-2; D ambiguous. V lost 5 bases and J lost 4, with 10 bases in between. CDR1 is WSHSY, CDR2 SAAADI, per germline. The CDR3 length is 13 residues. CDR3 loop: CASSSLTPDTQYF. CDR3 sequence (DNA): TGCGCCAGCAGTAGCCTTACACCAGATACGCAGTATTTT.

The genes are TRBV27 and TRBJ2-5; D call uncertain. V dropped 6 bases and J dropped 4 bases, with 6 bases sitting between them. Per the germline V gene, CDR1 is MNHEY and CDR2 is SMNVEV (reference sequence). This CDR3 spans 11 amino acids. The CDR3 region has the DNA TGTGCCAGCAGCATAAGAGAGACCCAGTACTTC. The encoded protein is CASSIRETQYF.